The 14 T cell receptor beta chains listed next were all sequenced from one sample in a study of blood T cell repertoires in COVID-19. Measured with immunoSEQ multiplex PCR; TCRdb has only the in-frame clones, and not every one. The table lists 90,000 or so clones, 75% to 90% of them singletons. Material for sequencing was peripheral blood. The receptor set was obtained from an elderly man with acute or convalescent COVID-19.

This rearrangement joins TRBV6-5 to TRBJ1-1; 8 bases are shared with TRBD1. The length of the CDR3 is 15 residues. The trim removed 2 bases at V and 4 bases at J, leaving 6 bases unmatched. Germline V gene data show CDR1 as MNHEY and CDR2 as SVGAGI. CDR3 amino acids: CASSYLGQGRTEAFF. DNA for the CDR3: TGTGCCAGCAGTTACCTTGGACAGGGCCGCACTGAAGCTTTCTTT.

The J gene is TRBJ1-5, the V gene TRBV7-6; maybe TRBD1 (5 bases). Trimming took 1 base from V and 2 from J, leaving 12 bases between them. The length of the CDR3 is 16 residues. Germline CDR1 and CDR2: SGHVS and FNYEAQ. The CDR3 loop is CASSLGGGTGNQPQHF. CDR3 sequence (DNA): TGTGCCAGCAGCTTAGGGGGAGGGACGGGCAATCAGCCCCAGCATTTT.

The chain's CDR3 is CASSFRGTGINNEKLFF. Here the CDR3 DNA reads TGTGCCAGCAGCTTCCGTGGGACAGGCATTAATAATGAAAAACTGTTTTTT. The V gene is TRBV5-6, the J gene TRBJ1-4, with 8 bases fitting TRBD1. Germline V gene sequence: CDR1 SGHDT, CDR2 YYEEEE. V lost 2 bases, J lost 4 bases, and 10 bases stayed unmatched. This CDR3 has 17 residues.

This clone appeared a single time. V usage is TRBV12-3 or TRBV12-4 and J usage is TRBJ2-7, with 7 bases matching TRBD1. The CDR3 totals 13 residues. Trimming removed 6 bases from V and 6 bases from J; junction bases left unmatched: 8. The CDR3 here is CASRQTGLAEQYF. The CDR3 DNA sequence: TGTGCCAGCAGGCAGACAGGGCTAGCCGAGCAGTACTTC.

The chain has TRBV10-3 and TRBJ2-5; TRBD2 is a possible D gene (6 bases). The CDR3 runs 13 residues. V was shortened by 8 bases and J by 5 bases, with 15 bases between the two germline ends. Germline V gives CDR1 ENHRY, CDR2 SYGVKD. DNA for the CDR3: TGTGCCATCGGAGCCGGAGGGGCGGAGACCCAGTACTTC. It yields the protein CAIGAGGAETQYF.

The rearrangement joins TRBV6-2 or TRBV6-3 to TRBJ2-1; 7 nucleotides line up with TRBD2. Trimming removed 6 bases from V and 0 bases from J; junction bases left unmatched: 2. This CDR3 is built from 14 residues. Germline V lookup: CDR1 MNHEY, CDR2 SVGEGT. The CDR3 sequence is CASSRTSSYNEQFF. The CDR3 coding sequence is TGTGCCAGCAGCCGGACTAGCTCCTACAATGAGCAGTTCTTC.

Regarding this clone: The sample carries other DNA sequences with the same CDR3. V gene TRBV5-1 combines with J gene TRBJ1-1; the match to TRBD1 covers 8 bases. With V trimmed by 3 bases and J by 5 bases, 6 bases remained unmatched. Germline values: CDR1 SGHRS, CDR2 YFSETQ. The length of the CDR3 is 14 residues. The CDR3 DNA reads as TGCGCCAGCAGCTCTGGACAGGGCGGTACTGAAGCTTTCTTT. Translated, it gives CASSSGQGGTEAFF.

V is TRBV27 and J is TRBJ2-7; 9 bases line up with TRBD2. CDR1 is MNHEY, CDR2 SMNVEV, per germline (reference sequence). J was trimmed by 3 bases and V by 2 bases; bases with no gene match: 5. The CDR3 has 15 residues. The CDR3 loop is CASSLVSGSLYEQYF. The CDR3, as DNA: TGTGCCAGCAGTTTAGTTAGCGGGAGCCTCTACGAGCAGTACTTC.

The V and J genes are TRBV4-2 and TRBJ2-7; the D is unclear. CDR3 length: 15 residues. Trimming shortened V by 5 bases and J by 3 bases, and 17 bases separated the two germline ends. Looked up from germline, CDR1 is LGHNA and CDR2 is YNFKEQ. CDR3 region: CASSNPPGLNYEQYF. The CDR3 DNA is TGTGCCAGCAGCAACCCTCCCGGGTTAAACTACGAGCAGTACTTC.

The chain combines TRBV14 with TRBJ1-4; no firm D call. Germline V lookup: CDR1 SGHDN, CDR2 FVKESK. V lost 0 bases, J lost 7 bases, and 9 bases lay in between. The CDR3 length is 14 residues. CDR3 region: CASSQDRRGEKLFF. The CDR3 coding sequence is TGTGCCAGCAGCCAAGACCGGCGGGGTGAAAAACTGTTTTTT. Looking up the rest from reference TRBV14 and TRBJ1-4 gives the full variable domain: EAGVTQFPSHSVIEKGQTVTLRCDPISGHDNLYWYRRVMGKEIKFLLHFVKESKQDESGMPNNRFLAERTGGTYSTLKVQPAELEDSGVYFCASSQDRRGEKLFFGSGTQLSVL.

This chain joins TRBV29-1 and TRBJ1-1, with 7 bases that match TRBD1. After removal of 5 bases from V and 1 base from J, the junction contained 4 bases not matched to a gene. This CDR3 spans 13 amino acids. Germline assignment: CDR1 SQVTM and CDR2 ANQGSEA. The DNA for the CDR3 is TGCAGCGTTTATAGACAGGGGAACACTGAAGCTTTCTTT. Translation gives CSVYRQGNTEAFF.

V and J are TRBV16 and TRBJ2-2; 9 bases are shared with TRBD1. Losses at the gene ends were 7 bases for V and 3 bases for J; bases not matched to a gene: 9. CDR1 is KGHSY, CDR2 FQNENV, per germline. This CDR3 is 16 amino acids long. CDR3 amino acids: CASTDIGTGHTGELFF. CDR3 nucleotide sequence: TGTGCCAGCACCGACATCGGGACAGGGCACACCGGGGAGCTGTTTTTT.

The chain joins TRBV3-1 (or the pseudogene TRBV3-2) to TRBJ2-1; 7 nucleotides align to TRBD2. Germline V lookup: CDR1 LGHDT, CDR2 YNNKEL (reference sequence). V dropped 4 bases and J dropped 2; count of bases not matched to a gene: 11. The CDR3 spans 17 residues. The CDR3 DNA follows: TGTGCCAGCAGCCCCACCTTTGGCGGGAGCGCCTACAATGAGCAGTTCTTC. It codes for CASSPTFGGSAYNEQFF.

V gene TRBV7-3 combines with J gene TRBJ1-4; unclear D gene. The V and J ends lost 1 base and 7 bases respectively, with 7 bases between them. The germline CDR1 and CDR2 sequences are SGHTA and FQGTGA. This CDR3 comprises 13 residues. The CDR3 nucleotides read TGTGCCAGCAGCTTAAAAGCGGGTGAAAAACTGTTTTTT. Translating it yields CASSLKAGEKLFF.